This record concerns one T cell receptor beta chain sequence. The antigen remains undetermined. The CDR3 runs 16 residues. Germline V CDR1 and CDR2: SGHTA, FQGNSA. V was shortened by 1 base and J by 7 bases, with 19 bases between the two germline ends. These data are taken from a study of a mutant IDH1 vaccine in newly diagnosed glioma. Assay: immunoSEQ multiplex PCR; the TCRdb copy retains only in-frame clones and omits some. Of some 32,000 clones listed, over 85% were seen once; the top ten hold over 2%. Time point indicated: week 47, end of study. Mutant IDH1 20-mer peptide, at 300 ug, made up each vaccine dose, with topical imiquimod.

This chain uses TRBV7-2 with TRBJ1-2; D perhaps matches TRBD1 (6 bases). Material: PBMCs, obtained from a glioma patient whose treatment included an IDH1 peptide vaccine. The source of this sequence is a man between 35 and 55 years old with glioma. CDR3 loop: CASSLGAGEGSRGYTF. The CDR3 DNA is TGTGCCAGCAGCTTAGGGGCAGGGGAGGGCTCGCGTGGCTACACCTTC.